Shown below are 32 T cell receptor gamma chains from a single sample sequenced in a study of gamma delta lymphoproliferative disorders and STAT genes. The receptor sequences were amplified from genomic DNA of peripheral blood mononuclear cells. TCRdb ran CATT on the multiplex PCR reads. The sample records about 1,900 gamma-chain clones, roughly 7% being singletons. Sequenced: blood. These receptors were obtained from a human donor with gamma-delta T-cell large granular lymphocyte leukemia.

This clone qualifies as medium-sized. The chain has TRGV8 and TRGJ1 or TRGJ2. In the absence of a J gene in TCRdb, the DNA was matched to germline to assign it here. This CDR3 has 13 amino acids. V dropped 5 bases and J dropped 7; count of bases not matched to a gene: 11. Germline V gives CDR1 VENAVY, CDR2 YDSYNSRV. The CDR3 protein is CATWASTRYKKLF. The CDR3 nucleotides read TGTGCCACCTGGGCCTCAACGAGGTATAAGAAACTCTTT.

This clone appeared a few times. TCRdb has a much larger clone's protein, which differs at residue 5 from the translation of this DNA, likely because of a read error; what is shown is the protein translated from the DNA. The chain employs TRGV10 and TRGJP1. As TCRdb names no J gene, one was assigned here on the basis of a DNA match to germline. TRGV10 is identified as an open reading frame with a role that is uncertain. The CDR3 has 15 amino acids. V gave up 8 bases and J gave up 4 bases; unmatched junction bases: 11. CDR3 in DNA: TGTGCTGCGTGGGGTATACCAGTCACTGGTTGGTTCAAGATATTT. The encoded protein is CAAWGIPVTGWFKIF.

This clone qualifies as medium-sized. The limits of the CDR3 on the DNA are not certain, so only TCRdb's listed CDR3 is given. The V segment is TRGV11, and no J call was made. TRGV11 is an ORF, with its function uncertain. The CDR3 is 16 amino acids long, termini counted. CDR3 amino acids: CTTVPAGLGYLCKKLF.

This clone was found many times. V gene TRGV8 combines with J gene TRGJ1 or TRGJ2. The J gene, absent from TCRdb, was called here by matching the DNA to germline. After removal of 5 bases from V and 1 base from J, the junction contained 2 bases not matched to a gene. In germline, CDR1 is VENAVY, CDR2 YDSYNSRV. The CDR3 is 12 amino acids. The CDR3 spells CATWVNYYKKLF. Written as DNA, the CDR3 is TGTGCCACCTGGGTCAATTATTATAAGAAACTCTTT.

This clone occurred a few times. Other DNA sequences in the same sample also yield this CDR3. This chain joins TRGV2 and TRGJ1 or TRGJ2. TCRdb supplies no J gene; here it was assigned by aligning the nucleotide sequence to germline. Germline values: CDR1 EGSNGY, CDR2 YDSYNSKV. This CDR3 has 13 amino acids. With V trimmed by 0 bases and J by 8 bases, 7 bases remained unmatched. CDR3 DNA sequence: TGTGCCACCTGGGACGGGTTAAGGGATAAGAAACTCTTT. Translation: CATWDGLRDKKLF.

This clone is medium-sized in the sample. CDR3 region: CAAWDFWIKTF. CDR3 sequence (DNA): TGTGCTGCGTGGGATTTTTGGATCAAGACGTTT. The rearrangement joins TRGV10 to TRGJP2. The J gene comes from matching the DNA to germline here; TCRdb lacks it. TRGV10 is marked as an open reading frame, function uncertain. After removal of 8 bases from V and 10 bases from J, the junction contained 5 bases not matched to a gene. This CDR3 contains 11 residues.

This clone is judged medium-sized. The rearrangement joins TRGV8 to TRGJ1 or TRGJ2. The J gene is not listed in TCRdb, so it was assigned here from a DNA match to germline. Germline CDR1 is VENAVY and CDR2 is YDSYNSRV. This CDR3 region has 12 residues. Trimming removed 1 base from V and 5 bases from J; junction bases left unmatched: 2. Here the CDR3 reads CATWDSNYKKLF. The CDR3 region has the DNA TGTGCCACCTGGGATAGCAATTATAAGAAACTCTTT.

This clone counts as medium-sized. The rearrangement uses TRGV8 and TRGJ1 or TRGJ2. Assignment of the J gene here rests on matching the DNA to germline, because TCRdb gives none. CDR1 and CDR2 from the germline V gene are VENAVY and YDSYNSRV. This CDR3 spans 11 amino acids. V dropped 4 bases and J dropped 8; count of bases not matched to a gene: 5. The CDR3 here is CATWETNKKLF. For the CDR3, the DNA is TGTGCCACCTGGGAGACAAATAAGAAACTCTTT.

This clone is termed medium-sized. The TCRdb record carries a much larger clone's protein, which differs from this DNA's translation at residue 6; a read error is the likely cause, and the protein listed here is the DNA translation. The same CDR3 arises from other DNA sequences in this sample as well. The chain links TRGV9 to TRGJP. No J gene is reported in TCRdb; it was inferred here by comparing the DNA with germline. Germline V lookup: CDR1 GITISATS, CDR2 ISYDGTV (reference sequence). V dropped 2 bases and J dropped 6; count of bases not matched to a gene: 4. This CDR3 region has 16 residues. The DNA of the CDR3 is TGTGCCTTGTGGGAGGAACGAGAGTTGGGCAAAAAAATCAAGGTATTT. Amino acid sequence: CALWEERELGKKIKVF.

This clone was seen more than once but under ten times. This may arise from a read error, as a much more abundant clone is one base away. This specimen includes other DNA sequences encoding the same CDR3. The CDR3 loop reads CATWDVADWIKTF. CDR3 in DNA: TGTGCCACCTGGGACGTGGCAGATTGGATCAAGACGTTT. The chain links TRGV2 to TRGJP2. TCRdb records no J gene; here it was assigned by comparing the DNA to germline. The V gene end was trimmed by 2 bases and the J gene end by 8 bases; junction bases not matched to a gene: 5. The germline CDR1 and CDR2 sequences are EGSNGY and YDSYNSKV. This CDR3 region has 13 residues.

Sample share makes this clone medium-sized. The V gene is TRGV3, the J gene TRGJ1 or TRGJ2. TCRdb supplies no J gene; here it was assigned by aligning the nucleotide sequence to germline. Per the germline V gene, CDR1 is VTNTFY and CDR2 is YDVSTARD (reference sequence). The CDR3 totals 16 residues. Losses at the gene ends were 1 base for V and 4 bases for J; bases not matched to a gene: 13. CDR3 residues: CATWDSIICPYYKKLF. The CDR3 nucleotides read TGTGCCACCTGGGACAGTATTATATGTCCGTATTATAAGAAACTCTTT.

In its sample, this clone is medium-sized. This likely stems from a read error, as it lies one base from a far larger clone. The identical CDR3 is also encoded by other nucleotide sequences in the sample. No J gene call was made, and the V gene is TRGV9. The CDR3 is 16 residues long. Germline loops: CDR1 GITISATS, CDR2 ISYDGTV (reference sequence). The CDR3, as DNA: TGTGCCTTGTGGGAGGATCGAGAGTTGGGCAAAAAAATCAAGGTGTTT. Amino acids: CALWEDRELGKKIKVF.

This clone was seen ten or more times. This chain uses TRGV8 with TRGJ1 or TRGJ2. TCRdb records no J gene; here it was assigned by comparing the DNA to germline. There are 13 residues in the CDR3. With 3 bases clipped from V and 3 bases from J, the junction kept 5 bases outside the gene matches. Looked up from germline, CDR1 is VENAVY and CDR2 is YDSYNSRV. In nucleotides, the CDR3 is TGTGCCACCTGGGATGGGCTTTATTATAAGAAACTCTTT. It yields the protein CATWDGLYYKKLF.

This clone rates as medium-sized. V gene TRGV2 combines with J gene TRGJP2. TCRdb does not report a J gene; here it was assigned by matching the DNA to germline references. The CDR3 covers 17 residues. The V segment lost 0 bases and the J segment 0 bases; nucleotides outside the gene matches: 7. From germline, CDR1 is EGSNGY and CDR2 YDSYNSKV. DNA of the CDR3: TGTGCCACCTGGGACGGGCGAGGGAATAGTAGTGATTGGATCAAGACGTTT. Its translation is CATWDGRGNSSDWIKTF.

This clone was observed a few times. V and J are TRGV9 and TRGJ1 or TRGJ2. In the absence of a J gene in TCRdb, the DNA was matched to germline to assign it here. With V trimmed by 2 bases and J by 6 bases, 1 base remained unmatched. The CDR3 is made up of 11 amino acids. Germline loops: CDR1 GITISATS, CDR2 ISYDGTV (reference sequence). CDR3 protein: CALWEGYKKLF. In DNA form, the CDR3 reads TGTGCCTTGTGGGAGGGTTATAAGAAACTCTTT.

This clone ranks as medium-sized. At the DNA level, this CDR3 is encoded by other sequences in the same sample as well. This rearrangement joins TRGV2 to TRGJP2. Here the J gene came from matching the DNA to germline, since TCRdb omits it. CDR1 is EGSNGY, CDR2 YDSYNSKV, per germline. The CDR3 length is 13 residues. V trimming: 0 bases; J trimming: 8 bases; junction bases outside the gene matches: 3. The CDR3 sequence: CATWDGSDWIKTF. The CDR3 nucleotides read TGTGCCACCTGGGACGGGTCCGATTGGATCAAGACGTTT.

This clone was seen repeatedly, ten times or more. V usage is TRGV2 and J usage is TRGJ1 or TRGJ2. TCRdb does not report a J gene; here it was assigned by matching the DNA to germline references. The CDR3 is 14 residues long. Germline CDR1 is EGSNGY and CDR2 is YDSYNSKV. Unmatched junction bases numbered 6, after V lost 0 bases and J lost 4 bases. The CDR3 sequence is CATWDGPDYYKKLF. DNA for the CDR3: TGTGCCACCTGGGACGGGCCTGACTATTATAAGAAACTCTTT.

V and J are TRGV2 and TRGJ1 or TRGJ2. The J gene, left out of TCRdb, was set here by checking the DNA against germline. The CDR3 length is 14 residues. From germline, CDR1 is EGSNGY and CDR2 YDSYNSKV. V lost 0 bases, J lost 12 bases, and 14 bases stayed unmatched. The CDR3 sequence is CATWDGPPASRKLF. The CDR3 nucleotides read TGTGCCACCTGGGACGGGCCCCCCGCATCAAGGAAACTCTTT.

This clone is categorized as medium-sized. The CDR3 is CATWDKEKLF. The CDR3 DNA follows: TGTGCCACCTGGGATAAGGAGAAACTCTTT. The rearrangement uses TRGV8 and TRGJ1 or TRGJ2. The J gene comes from matching the DNA to germline here; TCRdb lacks it. V gave up 2 bases and J gave up 11 bases; unmatched junction bases: 3. This CDR3 is built from 10 residues. CDR1 is VENAVY, CDR2 YDSYNSRV, per germline.

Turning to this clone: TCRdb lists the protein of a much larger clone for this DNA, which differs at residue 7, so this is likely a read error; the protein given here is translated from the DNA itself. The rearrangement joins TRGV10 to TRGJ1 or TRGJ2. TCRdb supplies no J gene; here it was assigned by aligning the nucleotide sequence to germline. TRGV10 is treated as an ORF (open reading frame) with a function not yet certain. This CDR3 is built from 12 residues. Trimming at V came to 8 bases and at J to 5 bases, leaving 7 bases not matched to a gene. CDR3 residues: CAAWDFDYKKLF. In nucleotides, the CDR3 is TGTGCTGCGTGGGATTTTGATTATAAGAAACTCTTT.

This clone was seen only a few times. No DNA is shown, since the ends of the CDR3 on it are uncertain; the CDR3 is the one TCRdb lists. CDR3 sequence reads: CTTVPAGLFVRFPSLYYKKLF. The V gene call reads TRGV11; no J gene was called. TRGV11 is assigned to the ORF class and has an uncertain function. The CDR3 sequence runs 21 residues, both termini included.

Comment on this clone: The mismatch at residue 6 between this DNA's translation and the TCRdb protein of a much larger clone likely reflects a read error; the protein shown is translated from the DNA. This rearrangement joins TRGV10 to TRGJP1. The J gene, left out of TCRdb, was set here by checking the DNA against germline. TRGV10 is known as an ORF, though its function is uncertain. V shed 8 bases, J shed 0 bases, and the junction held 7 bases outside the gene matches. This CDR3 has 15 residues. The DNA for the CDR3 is TGTGCTGCGTGGGCCCATCATACCACTGGTTGGTTCAAGATATTT. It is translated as CAAWAHHTTGWFKIF.

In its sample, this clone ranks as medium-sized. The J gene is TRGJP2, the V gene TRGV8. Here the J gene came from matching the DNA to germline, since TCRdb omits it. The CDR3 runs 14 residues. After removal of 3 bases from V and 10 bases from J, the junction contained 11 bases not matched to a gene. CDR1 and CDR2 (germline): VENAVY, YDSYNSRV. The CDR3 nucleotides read TGTGCCACCTGGGATTCCGCTAGGGGTTGGATCAAGACGTTT. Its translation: CATWDSARGWIKTF.

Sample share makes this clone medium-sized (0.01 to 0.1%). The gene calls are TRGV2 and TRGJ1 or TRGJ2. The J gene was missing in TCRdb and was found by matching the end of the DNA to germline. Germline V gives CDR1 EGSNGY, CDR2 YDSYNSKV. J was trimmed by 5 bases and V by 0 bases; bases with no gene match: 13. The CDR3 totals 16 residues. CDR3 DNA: TGTGCCACCTGGGACGGGCCCCCGCGGGGGGATTATAAGAAACTCTTT. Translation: CATWDGPPRGDYKKLF.

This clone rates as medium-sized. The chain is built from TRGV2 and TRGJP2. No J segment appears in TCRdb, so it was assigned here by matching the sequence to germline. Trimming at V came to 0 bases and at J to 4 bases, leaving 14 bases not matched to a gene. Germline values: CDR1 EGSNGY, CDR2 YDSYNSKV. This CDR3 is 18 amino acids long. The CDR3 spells CATWDGQVRCASDWIKTF. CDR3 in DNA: TGTGCCACCTGGGACGGGCAAGTGAGGTGCGCTAGTGATTGGATCAAGACGTTT.

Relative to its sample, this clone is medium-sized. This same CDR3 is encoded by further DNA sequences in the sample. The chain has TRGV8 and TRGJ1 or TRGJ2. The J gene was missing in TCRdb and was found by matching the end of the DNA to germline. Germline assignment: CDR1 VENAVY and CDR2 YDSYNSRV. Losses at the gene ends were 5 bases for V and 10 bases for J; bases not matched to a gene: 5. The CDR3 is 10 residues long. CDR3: CATWGPKKLF. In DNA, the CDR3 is TGTGCCACCTGGGGCCCGAAGAAACTCTTT.

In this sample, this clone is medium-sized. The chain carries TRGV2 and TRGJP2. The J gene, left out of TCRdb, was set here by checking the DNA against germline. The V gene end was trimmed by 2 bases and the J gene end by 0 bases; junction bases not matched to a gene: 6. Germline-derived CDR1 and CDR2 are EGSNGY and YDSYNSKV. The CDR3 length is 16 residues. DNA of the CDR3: TGTGCCACCTGGGACGCGCGATATAGTAGTGATTGGATCAAGACGTTT. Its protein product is CATWDARYSSDWIKTF.

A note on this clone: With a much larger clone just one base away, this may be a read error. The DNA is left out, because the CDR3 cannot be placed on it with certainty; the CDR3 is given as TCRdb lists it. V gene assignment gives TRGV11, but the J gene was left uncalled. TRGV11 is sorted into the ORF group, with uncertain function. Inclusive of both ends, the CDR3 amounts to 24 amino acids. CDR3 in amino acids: CTTVHAGLGRGGIRRSSSDWIKTF.

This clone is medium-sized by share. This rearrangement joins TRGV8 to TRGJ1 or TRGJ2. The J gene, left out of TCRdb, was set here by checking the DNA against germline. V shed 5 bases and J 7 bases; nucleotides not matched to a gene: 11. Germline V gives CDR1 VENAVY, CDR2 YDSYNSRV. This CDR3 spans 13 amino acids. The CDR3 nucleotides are TGTGCCACCTGGGGGGGAGTGGGGTATAAGAAACTCTTT. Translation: CATWGGVGYKKLF.

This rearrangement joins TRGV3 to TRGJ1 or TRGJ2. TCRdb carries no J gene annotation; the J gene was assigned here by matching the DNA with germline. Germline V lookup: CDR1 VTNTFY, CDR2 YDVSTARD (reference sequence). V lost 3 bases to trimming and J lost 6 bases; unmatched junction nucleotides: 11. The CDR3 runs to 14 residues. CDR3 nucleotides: TGTGCCACCTGGGACCCTCTCCCGTGTTATAAGAAACTCTTT. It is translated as CATWDPLPCYKKLF.

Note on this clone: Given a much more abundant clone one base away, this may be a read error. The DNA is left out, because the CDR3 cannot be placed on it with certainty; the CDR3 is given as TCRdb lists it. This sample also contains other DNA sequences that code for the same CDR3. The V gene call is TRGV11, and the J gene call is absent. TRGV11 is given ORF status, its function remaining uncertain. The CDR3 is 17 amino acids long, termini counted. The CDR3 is CTTVPAGLGLNYYKKLF.

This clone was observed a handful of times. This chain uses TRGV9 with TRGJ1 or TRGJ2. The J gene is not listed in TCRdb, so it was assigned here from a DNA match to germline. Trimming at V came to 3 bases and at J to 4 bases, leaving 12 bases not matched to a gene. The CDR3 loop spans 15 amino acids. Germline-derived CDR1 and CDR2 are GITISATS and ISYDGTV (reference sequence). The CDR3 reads CALWEPPTVYYKKLF. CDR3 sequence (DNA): TGTGCCTTGTGGGAGCCCCCCACGGTCTATTATAAGAAACTCTTT.